This entry concerns a single T cell receptor (beta chain). Its antigen is undetermined. The data were obtained in a study of beta chain features in type 1 diabetes. Study-wide results and limits: Shorter TCRB CDR3s, moderately but significantly so, marked every one of the four CD4+ subsets in Type 1 diabetes patients. Whether HLA type affects TCRB rearrangement stayed undetermined in the present work. In comparison with healthy donors, patients had naive, central memory and Treg TCRB repertoires that appeared more similar.

cDNA synthesis used the whole RNA isolate, giving expressed TCRB sequences. Sequencing used immunoSEQ multiplex PCR; TCRdb keeps in-frame clones, though not all of them. The sample contains about 370,000 clones, 8.5% to 10% of which appear only once. CDR1 SGHRS and CDR2 YFSETQ come from the germline V gene. This CDR3 has 15 residues. V shed 0 bases and J shed 3 bases, with 13 bases lying between them. The chain couples TRBV5-1 to TRBJ2-7; D might be TRBD1 (5 bases). The receptor comes from a man younger than 40 with type 1 diabetes. Sequencing was carried out using central memory CD4+ T cells from blood. CDR3 loop: CASSLADSGVYEQYF. The CDR3 coding sequence is TGCGCCAGCAGCTTGGCAGACAGTGGAGTCTACGAGCAGTACTTC.